Following are 24 T cell receptor beta chains from one sample sequenced in a study of CD8 T cells in ankylosing spondylitis. TCRdb independently ran MiXCR on the 5' RACE reads; one entry per CDR3 protein. The table records 150,000 to 200,000 distinct CDR3 sequences, over 10% of them present only once. Sequencing used blood, either unsorted or a sorted T cell fraction (not recorded which). The receptor set was obtained from a female donor with ankylosing spondylitis or in good health (not recorded which).

This clonotype occurred a few times. V usage is TRBV19 and J usage is TRBJ1-2, with 7 positions matching TRBD1. The CDR3 spans 14 residues. V was clipped by 2 bases and J by 8 bases; unmatched bases: 8. Germline CDR1 LNHDA, CDR2 SQIVND (reference sequence). CDR3: CASSILDREEGYTF. The CDR3 DNA follows: TGTGCCAGTAGTATACTCGACAGGGAGGAAGGCTACACCTTC. Full variable domain (rest looked up from reference TRBV19 and TRBJ1-2): DGGITQSPKYLFRKEGQNVTLSCEQNLNHDAMYWYRQDPGQGLRLIYYSQIVNDFQKGDIAEGYSVSREKKESFPLTVTSAQKNPTAFYLCASSILDREEGYTFGSGTRLTVV.

This clonotype was picked up many times. The chain has TRBV6-4 and TRBJ2-1; D is uncertain. Per the germline V gene, CDR1 is MRHNA and CDR2 is SNTAGT. With 6 bases removed from V and 5 bases from J, the gap between germline ends came to 11 bases. CDR3 length: 13 residues. The CDR3 bases are TGTGCCAGCAGCCCTACTCCCAACAATGAGCAGTTCTTC. Protein: CASSPTPNNEQFF.

In its sample, this clonotype was seen many times. V and J are TRBV12-3 or TRBV12-4 and TRBJ1-1; no clear D gene. CDR3 length: 15 amino acids. Trimming stripped 7 bases from V and 1 base from J, with 16 bases between. CDR3 residues: CASTQTGLGNTEAFF. The CDR3 DNA reads as TGTGCCAGCACTCAAACCGGACTGGGGAACACTGAAGCTTTCTTT.

The CDR3 sequence is CASSPLAGGIDTQYF. The CDR3 DNA reads as TGCGCCAGCAGCCCTCTAGCGGGAGGGATAGATACGCAGTATTTT. The rearrangement joins TRBV4-3 to TRBJ2-3; 12 bases agree with TRBD2. Germline CDR1 is LGHNA and CDR2 is YSLEER. J gave up 5 bases and V 4 bases, and 4 bases lay outside the gene matches. The CDR3 runs to 15 residues.

This clonotype was detected a few times. At one end, the junction sequence differs from germline, possibly due to a read error. The V gene is TRBV27, the J gene TRBJ2-7; D tentatively reads TRBD1 or TRBD2 (6 bases each). Germline V gene data show CDR1 as MNHEY and CDR2 as SMNVEV (reference sequence). This CDR3 is 13 amino acids long. This CDR3 is CASSSGAFGTLLF. The CDR3 region has the DNA TGTGCCAGCAGTTCGGGGGCGTTCGGGACGCTTCTTTTC.

This clonotype was seen many times. V gene TRBV2 combines with J gene TRBJ2-1, with 7 bases lining up with TRBD1. V was pared by 7 bases and J by 5 bases, with 2 bases of the junction left unmatched. Germline CDR1 reads SNHLY; CDR2 reads FYNNEI. The CDR3 consists of 12 residues. The CDR3 here is CASNRGDNEQFF. The CDR3 DNA follows: TGTGCCAGCAACAGGGGAGACAATGAGCAGTTCTTC.

This clonotype was recorded many times. The chain employs TRBV27 and TRBJ1-2; D uncertain. In germline, CDR1 is MNHEY, CDR2 SMNVEV (reference sequence). CDR3 length equals 11 residues. Trimming took 6 bases from V and 5 from J, leaving 7 bases between them. In nucleotides, the CDR3 is TGTGCCAGCAGGGACCGGTATGGCTACACCTTC. Its translation: CASRDRYGYTF.

In this sample, this clonotype turned up a few times. The CDR3 DNA reads as TGCGCCAGCACAGCGGGAGTTCGAGAGACCCAGTACTTC. Its protein product is CASTAGVRETQYF. The chain employs TRBV5-1 and TRBJ2-5, with 8 bases fitting TRBD2. CDR3 length equals 13 residues. CDR1 and CDR2 (germline): SGHRS, YFSETQ. Trimming removed 6 bases from V and 4 bases from J; junction bases left unmatched: 5.

In its sample, this clonotype was seen many times. The V call is TRBV19, the J call TRBJ1-5; D is uncertain. This CDR3 is 14 amino acids long. The V gene's germline CDR1 is LNHDA and CDR2 SQIVND (reference sequence). Trimming took 5 bases from V and 0 from J, leaving 8 bases between them. DNA for the CDR3: TGTGCCAGTAGTTACGAGGGTAGCAATCAGCCCCAGCATTTT. Encoded protein: CASSYEGSNQPQHF.

This clonotype was detected a few times. The chain uses TRBV7-2 and TRBJ1-2; D may be TRBD1 (6 bases). V gave up 2 bases and J gave up 4 bases, with 11 bases separating them. The germline V gene encodes CDR1 SGHTA and CDR2 FQGNSA. The CDR3 contains 14 residues. CDR3 loop: CASSLQGGGYGYTF. The CDR3 nucleotides read TGTGCCAGCAGCTTACAAGGGGGAGGCTATGGCTACACCTTC.

This clonotype has a count of ten or more. The chain couples TRBV20-1 to TRBJ2-7; 7 bases line up with TRBD2. The CDR3 length is 16 residues. Per germline, CDR1 DFQATT and CDR2 SNEGSKA (reference sequence). V trimming: 1 base; J trimming: 6 bases; junction bases outside the gene matches: 15. The chain's CDR3 is CSARGVTSARFREQYF. The CDR3 DNA reads TGCAGTGCTAGAGGGGTCACTAGCGCCCGATTCCGCGAGCAGTACTTC.

This clonotype was detected many times. The chain carries TRBV20-1 and TRBJ1-5, with 7 positions matching TRBD1. CDR1 is DFQATT and CDR2 is SNEGSKA in the germline V gene (reference sequence). CDR3 length: 15 residues. The J segment lost 12 bases and the V segment lost 1 base, leaving 15 bases of the junction unmatched. The CDR3: CSARGGGQRALVQHF. CDR3 DNA sequence: TGCAGTGCTAGAGGCGGGGGACAGAGGGCATTGGTCCAGCATTTT.

This chain uses TRBV15 with TRBJ1-6; D call uncertain. The CDR3 runs to 17 residues. Germline assignment: CDR1 LNHNV and CDR2 YYDKDF (reference sequence). Trimming removed 0 bases from V and 0 bases from J, with 9 bases in between. The CDR3: CATSRDSAISYNSPLHF. CDR3 DNA sequence: TGTGCCACCAGCAGAGATTCTGCCATCTCCTATAATTCACCCCTCCACTTT.

This clonotype was observed a single time. This chain connects TRBV5-1 to TRBJ2-1; 9 positions agree with TRBD1. The germline V gene has CDR1 SGHRS and CDR2 YFSETQ. This CDR3 spans 16 amino acids. V dropped 4 bases and J dropped 1; count of bases not matched to a gene: 6. CDR3 amino acids: CASSAIQGASYNEQFF. For the CDR3, the DNA is TGCGCCAGCAGCGCGATACAGGGGGCGTCCTACAATGAGCAGTTCTTC.

The sample holds a few counts of this clonotype. The V call is TRBV29-1, the J call TRBJ2-1; 7 nucleotides align to TRBD2. After removal of 4 bases from V and 1 base from J, the junction contained 7 bases not matched to a gene. The CDR3 runs to 15 residues. Germline values: CDR1 SQVTM, CDR2 ANQGSEA. The CDR3 region has the DNA TGCAGCGTTGCAACCGGGACTAAATCCTACAATGAGCAGTTCTTC. Its protein is CSVATGTKSYNEQFF.

Ten or more counts support this clonotype. The chain employs TRBV4-3 and TRBJ1-5; no clear D gene. The germline V gene has CDR1 LGHNA and CDR2 YSLEER. Trimming took 0 bases from V and 2 from J, leaving 8 bases between them. The CDR3 length is 15 residues. The CDR3 DNA sequence: TGCGCCAGCAGCCAAGATGGTGGGGGCAATCAGCCCCAGCATTTT. It encodes CASSQDGGGNQPQHF.

This clonotype has at least ten counts. The rearrangement uses TRBV11-2 and TRBJ2-3; no reliable D call. Trimming removed 1 base from V and 2 bases from J, with 4 bases in between. From germline, CDR1 is SGHAT and CDR2 FQNNGV. The CDR3 totals 13 residues. CDR3 sequence: CASSLGNTDTQYF. The DNA of the CDR3 is TGTGCCAGCAGCTTAGGGAACACAGATACGCAGTATTTT.

This clonotype was detected many times. The chain couples TRBV25-1 to TRBJ2-3, with TRBD2 identical over 11 bases. Germline V CDR1 and CDR2: MGHDK, SYGVNS. The junction had 9 bases not matched to a gene; V was cut back by 4 bases and J by 6 bases. CDR3 length: 16 amino acids. CDR3 sequence (DNA): TGTGCCAGCAGTGTTACTAGCGGGAGCCCCAGGGATACGCAGTATTTT. Its protein is CASSVTSGSPRDTQYF.

Ten or more counts support this clonotype. The gene calls are TRBV10-3 and TRBJ1-5, with TRBD1 identical over 8 bases. Germline lookup yields CDR1 ENHRY and CDR2 SYGVKD. The CDR3 has 14 amino acids. J lost 6 bases, V lost 6 bases, and 7 bases had no gene match. As DNA, the CDR3 is TGTGCCATCAGGGCGACAGGGGACGGTCAGCCCCAGCATTTT. This translates into CAIRATGDGQPQHF.

This clonotype was found many times. This chain connects TRBV20-1 to TRBJ2-3; D uncertain. The CDR3 contains 12 residues. Germline assignment: CDR1 DFQATT and CDR2 SNEGSKA (reference sequence). V was trimmed by 0 bases and J by 4 bases, leaving 5 bases between them. The CDR3 DNA reads as TGCAGTGCTAGAGACCAGGCAGATACGCAGTATTTT. Its translation: CSARDQADTQYF.

CDR3 sequence: CASSSRAGTGLDEQFF. In DNA form, the CDR3 reads TGTGCCAGCAGCTCGAGAGCCGGGACAGGGTTGGATGAGCAGTTCTTC. The J gene is TRBJ2-1, the V gene TRBV11-3; 9 positions match TRBD1. This CDR3 contains 16 residues. Per germline, CDR1 SGHNT and CDR2 YENEEA. V trimming: 4 bases; J trimming: 8 bases; junction bases outside the gene matches: 12.

Remarks on this clonotype: A read error may be the cause here, since a much bigger clone is one base away. The rearrangement uses TRBV5-1 and TRBJ1-1, with D possibly being TRBD1 (6 bases). The ends were cut back, 5 bases at V and 1 base at J, with 12 bases in the middle. The CDR3 has 14 amino acids. The germline V gene has CDR1 SGHRS and CDR2 YFSETQ. The chain's CDR3 is CASRASTGNTEAFF. In DNA form, the CDR3 reads TGCGCCAGCAGAGCCTCGACAGGGAACACTGAAGCTTTCTTT.

This clonotype turned up a few times. A clone one base away is much larger, so this may be a read error. No DNA is shown, since the ends of the CDR3 on it are uncertain; the CDR3 is the one TCRdb lists. J is TRBJ1-3 and V is TRBV29-1. Germline V lookup: CDR1 SQVTM, CDR2 ANQGSEA. The CDR3 totals 13 residues, both ends included. The CDR3 loop is CSVGQGSGNTLYF.

This clonotype has ten or more counts. The chain combines TRBV29-1 with TRBJ2-7; 7 positions agree with TRBD2. V dropped 6 bases and J dropped 1; count of bases not matched to a gene: 9. The germline CDR1 and CDR2 sequences are SQVTM and ANQGSEA. The CDR3 length is 14 residues. The CDR3, as DNA: TGCAGCGTCGTTCGGACTAGTAAGTCCTACGAGCAGTACTTC. Its translation is CSVVRTSKSYEQYF.